The 22 T cell receptor beta chains below come from one sample, sequenced in a study of T-cell reconstitution after alpha-beta-depleted transplantation in children. During its preparation, the TCRbeta library received unique molecular identifiers. TCRdb processed the PCR reads anew with MiXCR; each CDR3 protein has one entry. The top ten hold 3% of the sample, which has more than 150,000 distinct CDR3 sequences, 6.5% to 7.5% seen once. Sequenced material: PBMCs from the stem cell graft donor, taken from the stem cell graft. These receptors were taken from a human donor who donated a stem cell graft to a child with Wiskott-Aldrich syndrome.

The table lists this clonotype with many counts. The V gene is TRBV7-9, the J gene TRBJ2-1; no firm D call. The CDR3 extends over 17 amino acids. Germline assignment: CDR1 SEHNR and CDR2 FQNEAQ (reference sequence). V lost 1 base, J lost 9 bases, and 22 bases lay in between. CDR3 protein: CASSLGSGDPKAAEQFF. CDR3 nucleotide sequence: TGTGCCAGCAGCTTAGGATCTGGAGACCCGAAAGCCGCTGAGCAGTTCTTC.

This clonotype was seen ten or more times. V gene TRBV16 combines with J gene TRBJ2-7; D gene unclear. Germline V CDR1 and CDR2: KGHSY, FQNENV. CDR3 size: 14 residues. The V end lost 1 base, the J end lost 4 bases, and 11 bases lay between the germline ends. The CDR3 here is CASSQFLSRYEQYF. The CDR3 DNA reads as TGTGCCAGCAGCCAATTTTTGAGCAGATACGAGCAGTACTTC.

This clonotype has a count of ten or more. The CDR3 protein is CAISDPTGTGYTF. CDR3 DNA: TGTGCCATCAGTGACCCCACAGGGACTGGCTACACCTTC. The rearrangement links TRBV10-3 to TRBJ1-2; a possible D gene is TRBD1 (6 bases). V shed 3 bases and J shed 7 bases, with 12 bases lying between them. Per the germline V gene, CDR1 is ENHRY and CDR2 is SYGVKD. The CDR3 extends over 13 amino acids.

This clonotype was detected many times. The genes are TRBV5-6 and TRBJ2-1, with unresolved D. The CDR3 length is 12 residues. Trimming left V 7 bases short and J 5 bases short, with 10 bases between. The V gene's germline CDR1 is SGHDT and CDR2 YYEEEE. The CDR3 DNA is TGTGCCAGCGCCGCATTCCACAATGAGCAGTTCTTC. Its translation: CASAAFHNEQFF.

A few counts support this clonotype. One junction end disagrees with the germline gene, perhaps due to a read error. The V and J genes are TRBV12-3 or TRBV12-4 and TRBJ1-1; D perhaps matches TRBD1 (6 bases). The CDR3 has 15 residues. CDR3 sequence reads: CASSLEIWTALEAFF. In DNA, the CDR3 is TGTGCCAGCAGCTTAGAGATTTGGACAGCGCTAGAAGCTTTCTTT.

In its sample, this clonotype was seen many times. The chain links TRBV6-5 to TRBJ1-5, with D possibly matching TRBD1 (5 bases). The CDR3 length is 14 residues. Germline CDR1 and CDR2: MNHEY and SVGAGI. Trimming took 2 bases from V and 5 from J, leaving 10 bases between them. CDR3 residues: CASSYQSRDQPQHF. Here the CDR3 DNA reads TGTGCCAGCAGTTACCAGTCCAGGGATCAGCCCCAGCATTTT.

The CDR3 coding sequence is TGTGCCAGCAGATCTCGAGGGTGGGGGGGCACAGATACGCAGTATTTT. Its protein is CASRSRGWGGTDTQYF. The chain carries TRBV7-2 and TRBJ2-3, with D maybe TRBD2 (6 bases). The V end lost 6 bases, the J end lost 1 base, and 17 bases lay between the germline ends. Germline V gene data show CDR1 as SGHTA and CDR2 as FQGNSA. This CDR3 region has 16 residues. The full variable domain, in which reference TRBV7-2 and TRBJ2-3 provide the parts outside the CDR3, is GAGVSQSPSNKVTEKGKDVELRCDPISGHTALYWYRQSLGQGLEFLIYFQGNSAPDKSGLPSDRFSAERTGGSVSTLTIQRTQQEDSAVYLCASRSRGWGGTDTQYFGPGTRLTVL.

This clonotype has a count of ten or more. V gene TRBV6-5 combines with J gene TRBJ2-5; no firm D call. V was trimmed by 2 bases and J by 3 bases, leaving 16 bases between them. Per the germline V gene, CDR1 is MNHEY and CDR2 is SVGAGI. The CDR3 runs to 16 residues. The CDR3 is CASSYLSSSWKETQYF. The DNA for the CDR3 is TGTGCCAGCAGTTACCTCTCCTCCAGCTGGAAAGAGACCCAGTACTTC.

This clonotype was found many times. The CDR3 loop is CASSLELAGVLFF. In DNA, the CDR3 is TGTGCCAGCAGCTTGGAGTTAGCGGGAGTCCTGTTCTTC. V is TRBV5-5 and J is TRBJ2-1, with TRBD2 identical over 9 bases. Germline values: CDR1 SGHKS, CDR2 YYEKEE (reference sequence). This CDR3 spans 13 amino acids. Trimming at V came to 0 bases and at J to 15 bases, leaving 7 bases not matched to a gene.

This clonotype was recorded many times. CDR3 bases: TGTGCCAGCAGTTACTTGGAAGGAGAGACCCAGTACTTC. This translates into CASSYLEGETQYF. The rearrangement links TRBV6-5 to TRBJ2-5; no clear D gene. Between the trimmed V and J ends, which lost 1 base and 4 bases, there was a span of 7 bases. Germline V gene data show CDR1 as MNHEY and CDR2 as SVGAGI. The CDR3 contains 13 residues.

In this sample, this clonotype turned up a few times. The chain joins TRBV20-1 to TRBJ2-5, with 14 bases identical to TRBD2. Germline loops: CDR1 DFQATT, CDR2 SNEGSKA (reference sequence). Losses at the gene ends were 7 bases for V and 5 bases for J; bases not matched to a gene: 9. This CDR3 contains 15 residues. CDR3 sequence: CSVATSGGAYETQYF. The DNA for the CDR3 is TGCAGTGTCGCGACTAGCGGGGGGGCTTATGAGACCCAGTACTTC.

This clonotype was seen ten or more times. The chain is built from TRBV30 and TRBJ1-2, with 7 bases aligning to TRBD1. CDR3 length equals 12 residues. CDR1 and CDR2 from the germline V gene are GTSNPN and SVGIG (reference sequence). With V trimmed by 5 bases and J by 8 bases, 8 bases remained unmatched. CDR3: CAWGHRGSGYTF. The DNA of the CDR3 is TGTGCCTGGGGACACAGGGGAAGCGGCTACACCTTC.

The sample holds many counts of this clonotype. This chain connects TRBV29-1 to TRBJ1-1; 7 bases match TRBD1. J was trimmed by 0 bases and V by 1 base; bases with no gene match: 5. The germline V gene has CDR1 SQVTM and CDR2 ANQGSEA. The CDR3 totals 15 residues. CDR3 bases: TGCAGCGTTGAAGTCGAGGGGGCAATGAACACTGAAGCTTTCTTT. Encoded protein: CSVEVEGAMNTEAFF.

At least ten counts were recorded for this clonotype. V usage is TRBV7-9 and J usage is TRBJ1-5, with 12 bases fitting TRBD1. Germline CDR1 SEHNR, CDR2 FQNEAQ (reference sequence). V dropped 5 bases and J dropped 1; count of bases not matched to a gene: 6. This CDR3 is 17 amino acids long. CDR3 region: CASSPGTGGASNQPQHF. In DNA, the CDR3 is TGTGCCAGCAGCCCCGGGACAGGGGGCGCGAGCAATCAGCCCCAGCATTTT.

This clonotype has at least ten counts. The rearrangement links TRBV6-5 to TRBJ1-1; 12 nucleotides line up with TRBD1. The V gene end was trimmed by 0 bases and the J gene end by 4 bases; junction bases not matched to a gene: 9. Germline V gene lookup returns CDR1 MNHEY and CDR2 SVGAGI. This CDR3 is built from 18 residues. The DNA of the CDR3 is TGTGCCAGCAGTTACTCGATCTGGGACAGGGGGCGTCTCACTGAAGCTTTCTTT. Amino acid sequence: CASSYSIWDRGRLTEAFF.

V is TRBV7-9 and J is TRBJ2-3, with unresolved D. The germline CDR1 and CDR2 sequences are SEHNR and FQNEAQ (reference sequence). The CDR3 length is 14 residues. V gave up 0 bases and J gave up 5 bases, with 9 bases separating them. CDR3 bases: TGTGCCAGCAGCTTAGCAGGGTGGGAAGATACGCAGTATTTT. Amino acids: CASSLAGWEDTQYF.

At least ten counts were recorded for this clonotype. The V call is TRBV29-1, the J call TRBJ2-5; D tentatively fits TRBD1 or TRBD2 (5 bases each). The CDR3 is 17 residues long. From germline, CDR1 is SQVTM and CDR2 ANQGSEA. Trimming removed 2 bases at V and 4 bases at J, with 23 bases between. CDR3 in amino acids: CSVENTEDPWGLETQYF. The CDR3 nucleotides are TGCAGCGTTGAAAACACCGAAGACCCCTGGGGGTTAGAGACCCAGTACTTC.

This clonotype was seen many times. CDR3: CASRNELTSGRNEQFF. The CDR3 DNA is TGCGCCAGCAGGAATGAGCTGACTAGCGGGAGGAATGAGCAGTTCTTC. The chain links TRBV5-1 to TRBJ2-1, with 13 bases identical to TRBD2. CDR3 length equals 16 residues. Germline V gene data show CDR1 as SGHRS and CDR2 as YFSETQ. Losses at the gene ends were 5 bases for V and 7 bases for J; bases not matched to a gene: 9. The full variable domain, its missing parts supplied by reference TRBV5-1 and TRBJ2-1, is KAGVTQTPRYLIKTRGQQVTLSCSPISGHRSVSWYQQTPGQGLQFLFEYFSETQRNKGNFPGRFSGRQFSNSRSEMNVSTLELGDSALYLCASRNELTSGRNEQFFGPGTRLTVL.

The sample holds many counts of this clonotype. The genes are TRBV24-1 and TRBJ1-1; no definite D call. Germline lookup yields CDR1 KGHDR and CDR2 SFDVKD. Trimming removed 11 bases at V and 1 base at J, with 10 bases between. The CDR3 covers 12 residues. Here the CDR3 reads CASSPGNTEAFF. The CDR3 nucleotides are TGTGCCAGCTCGCCAGGGAACACTGAAGCTTTCTTT.

The chain is built from TRBV10-3 and TRBJ1-2; D gene ambiguous. Germline V CDR1 and CDR2: ENHRY, SYGVKD. V lost 7 bases and J 2 bases, leaving 20 bases between the germline ends. The CDR3 totals 16 residues. The CDR3 reads CAIKKDEAIENYGYTF. CDR3 DNA: TGTGCCATCAAAAAAGACGAGGCCATAGAAAACTATGGCTACACCTTC.

This clonotype was found many times. V and J are TRBV20-1 and TRBJ1-1; no reliable D call. CDR3 length: 14 residues. The ends were cut back, 8 bases at V and 0 bases at J, with 16 bases in the middle. Germline V lookup: CDR1 DFQATT, CDR2 SNEGSKA (reference sequence). CDR3: CSSSNVWVNTEAFF. CDR3 bases: TGCAGTTCCAGCAACGTATGGGTGAACACTGAAGCTTTCTTT.

This rearrangement joins TRBV5-1 to TRBJ1-4; D perhaps matches TRBD1 (5 bases). CDR1 is SGHRS, CDR2 YFSETQ, per germline. This CDR3 is built from 17 residues. Trimming removed 5 bases at V and 5 bases at J, with 22 bases between. In nucleotides, the CDR3 is TGCGCCAGCAGTTGGTCCCGGGGTGGAGGGGAGAATGAAAAACTGTTTTTT. Residues: CASSWSRGGGENEKLFF. The full variable domain, in which reference TRBV5-1 and TRBJ1-4 provide the parts outside the CDR3, is KAGVTQTPRYLIKTRGQQVTLSCSPISGHRSVSWYQQTPGQGLQFLFEYFSETQRNKGNFPGRFSGRQFSNSRSEMNVSTLELGDSALYLCASSWSRGGGENEKLFFGSGTQLSVL.